This T cell receptor (beta chain) was found in a study of blood T cell repertoires in COVID-19. The assay was immunoSEQ multiplex PCR, and TCRdb's table has in-frame clones only and misses some. The sample includes 150,000 to 200,000 clones, less than 85% of them seen just once. The V gene end was trimmed by 5 bases and the J gene end by 7 bases; junction bases not matched to a gene: 16. Per the germline V gene, CDR1 is LGHNA and CDR2 is YNFKEQ. This CDR3 is 17 amino acids long. Specimen: PBMCs or T cells enriched from blood (not recorded which). The sequence was collected from a man in his fifties who had recovered from COVID-19. The V gene is TRBV4-2, the J gene TRBJ2-3; 9 bases align to TRBD2. The CDR3, as DNA: TGTGCCAGCAGCTACAACGGGGCTAGCGGGACGGGAAATACGCAGTATTTT. This gives the protein CASSYNGASGTGNTQYF.